The rows below give T cell receptor beta chains drawn from one sample of a study of cytomegalovirus exposure and HLA in healthy donors. Only in-frame clones appear in the TCRdb table, and some are missing; sequencing was by immunoSEQ multiplex PCR. The sample lists around 150,000 clones; 60% to 85% were seen once. Sequencing used PBMCs. Every receptor here comes from a man younger than 45 in good health and CMV-seropositive. The CDR3 runs from the conserved cysteine through the conserved F or W. D genes are given only for firm matches. Size tells how often a clone was seen (once, few, many) or the class of an expanded clone, and some rows leave it out.

TRBJ1-1	TRBV7-9	-	-	15	TGTGCCAGCAGCTCCGATGGGGGCAGTAACACTGAAGCTTTCTTT	CASSSDGGSNTEAFF
TRBJ2-7	TRBV5-1	few	-	13	TGCGCCAGCAGCTTGGAGGCAGGGAAACAGCAGTACTTC	CASSLEAGKQQYF
TRBJ2-7	TRBV28	-	-	11	TGTGCCAGCAGCCACTCCTACGAGCAGTACTTC	CASSHSYEQYF
TRBJ2-2	TRBV28	-	TRBD2	16	TGTGCCAGCAGCTCACTAGCGGGGGTTTACACCGGGGAGCTGTTTTTT	CASSSLAGVYTGELFF
TRBJ1-5	TRBV19	few	TRBD1	18	TGTGCCAGTAGTGCTCCCGGGACAGGGGATTTTAGCAATCAGCCCCAGCATTTT	CASSAPGTGDFSNQPQHF
TRBJ2-7	TRBV6-5	once	TRBD1	15	TGTGCCAGCAGTTACTCGAGACAGGGGGCCTACGAGCAGTACTTC	CASSYSRQGAYEQYF
TRBJ2-1	TRBV15	-	TRBD2	17	TGTGCCACCAGCAGAGGAAAGTCGGGACTAGCGGGGAATGAGCAGTTCTTC	CATSRGKSGLAGNEQFF
TRBJ1-4	TRBV15	-	TRBD1	16	TGTGCCACCAGCAGAGTTCGTAAGGGACAGGGCGGAAAACTGTTTTTT	CATSRVRKGQGGKLFF
TRBJ2-6	TRBV7-3	-	-	13	TGTGCCAGCAGCTCGGCTGGGGCCAACGTCCTGACTTTC	CASSSAGANVLTF
TRBJ2-7	TRBV30	-	-	15	TGTGCCTGGAGCGTAGGCCAGGGTAGCTCCTACGAGCAGTACTTC	CAWSVGQGSSYEQYF
TRBJ2-2	TRBV4-3	few	-	16	TGCGCCAGCAGCCAACAACCGGGGTTCGAATCCGGGGAGCTGTTTTTT	CASSQQPGFESGELFF
TRBJ1-5	TRBV27	-	-	16	TGTGCCAGCAGTTTAACAGCAGGGTTAAGCAATCAGCCCCAGCATTTT	CASSLTAGLSNQPQHF
TRBJ2-7	TRBV11-3	-	-	13	TGTGCCAGCAGCTTAGGGGAGTACTACGAGCAGTACTTC	CASSLGEYYEQYF
TRBJ1-6	TRBV4-1	-	-	14	TGCGCCAGCAGCCAAGTAGCGTCTACGTCACCCCTCCACTTT	CASSQVASTSPLHF
TRBJ1-5	TRBV18	-	-	13	TGTGCCAGCTCACCGGGACACCTTCAGCCCCAGCATTTT	CASSPGHLQPQHF
TRBJ2-7	TRBV20-1	-	-	11	TGCAGTGCTAGAGATGGCTTCGAGCAGTACTTC	CSARDGFEQYF
TRBJ1-6	TRBV2	once	TRBD1	14	TGTGCCAGCACCGTGGGACAGGGTTGGTCACCCCTCCACTTT	CASTVGQGWSPLHF
TRBJ2-7	TRBV9	-	TRBD1	13	TGTGCCAGCAGCGTAGCAGGGGGCGGCGAGCAGTACTTC	CASSVAGGGEQYF
TRBJ2-2	TRBV7-9	-	-	15	TGTGCCAGCAGCCCCGACAGGTTCGACACCGGGGAGCTGTTTTTT	CASSPDRFDTGELFF
TRBJ2-3	TRBV13	few	-	10	TGTGCCTTCAGGACAGATACGCAGTATTTT	CAFRTDTQYF
TRBJ1-3	TRBV6-4	once	-	18	TGTGCCAGCAGTGACCCGCGGCTTTGGCGGGGCTCTGGAAACACCATATATTTT	CASSDPRLWRGSGNTIYF
TRBJ2-2	TRBV2	-	TRBD1	15	TGTGCCAGCGAGACGGGACAGGGGGCTTTCGGGGAGCTGTTTTTT	CASETGQGAFGELFF
TRBJ1-5	TRBV2	-	TRBD1	15	TGTGCCAGCACTAGGGACAGGGGGCGCGTTCAGCCCCAGCATTTT	CASTRDRGRVQPQHF
TRBJ2-4	TRBV10-3	-	TRBD1	16	TGTGCCATCAGTGAGGCCTTCCAGGGGGCCGGGAACATTCAGTACTTC	CAISEAFQGAGNIQYF
TRBJ1-5	TRBV9	-	-	14	TGTGCCAGCTTACCCCGGTATAGCAATCAGCCCCAGCATTTT	CASLPRYSNQPQHF
TRBJ1-1	TRBV7-8	-	-	17	TGTGCCAGCAGACCAAGTTCAGGGGATCGCATGAACACTGAAGCTTTCTTT	CASRPSSGDRMNTEAFF
TRBJ1-4	TRBV2	-	TRBD1	13	TGTGCCCGGCGGGGACAGCTTAATGAAAAACTGTTTTTT	CARRGQLNEKLFF
TRBJ2-3	TRBV11-2	-	-	16	TGTGCCAGCAGCCCTCTCGGCGGGTCCCCAGCAGATACGCAGTATTTT	CASSPLGGSPADTQYF
TRBJ2-3	TRBV6-5	-	TRBD2	14	TGTGCCACCCTGACTAGCGGGGGCCCAGATACGCAGTATTTT	CATLTSGGPDTQYF
TRBJ2-3	TRBV6-5	-	-	14	TGTGCCAGCTCTCCCGGAGGGATCACAGATACGCAGTATTTT	CASSPGGITDTQYF
TRBJ1-5	TRBV15	-	-	16	TGTGCCACCAGCAGAGGGGGGGATCTGGACACTCAGCCCCAGCATTTT	CATSRGGDLDTQPQHF
TRBJ1-2	TRBV27	-	-	12	TGTGCCAGCGGCAGGGAAGGCTATGGCTACACCTTC	CASGREGYGYTF
TRBJ1-1	TRBV5-4	-	-	14	TGTGCCAGCAACCGGGACTTAACTACCCAGGAAGCTTTCTTT	CASNRDLTTQEAFF
TRBJ2-1	TRBV25-1	-	TRBD1	16	TGTGCCAGCAAAGGGACAGGGGGCGCTTCCTACAATGAGCAGTTCTTC	CASKGTGGASYNEQFF
TRBJ2-2	TRBV28	-	-	12	TGTGCCAGCGGCTCGAACACCGGGGAGCTGTTTTTT	CASGSNTGELFF
TRBJ1-4	TRBV7-9	-	-	13	TGTGCCAGCAGCTGGGAGATTAATGAAAAACTGTTTTTT	CASSWEINEKLFF
TRBJ2-5	TRBV28	-	-	13	TGTGCCAGCAGTACAGGGAGGGAAGAGACCCAGTACTTC	CASSTGREETQYF
TRBJ2-7	TRBV28	-	-	15	TGTGCCAGCAGTTTAGGCGGGGGCAGCTCCTACGAGCAGTACTTC	CASSLGGGSSYEQYF
TRBJ2-7	TRBV28	-	-	14	TGTGCCAGCAGTTTACCACCGGTTTTCGGGGAGCAGTACTTC	CASSLPPVFGEQYF
TRBJ1-4	TRBV28	-	-	14	TGTGCCAGCACCTACTCAGGGAAGGGTGAAAAACTGTTTTTT	CASTYSGKGEKLFF
TRBJ2-1	TRBV28	few	-	13	TGTGCCAGCAGTTTATCAGGGCACAATGAGCAGTTCTTC	CASSLSGHNEQFF
TRBJ2-7	TRBV9	-	TRBD1	16	TGTGCCAGCAGCAAATCGGACAGGGGTGCCCCCTACGAGCAGTACTTC	CASSKSDRGAPYEQYF
TRBJ1-1	TRBV7-3	-	-	15	TGTGCCAGCAGCTTAAGGGCAGGGCAGAACACTGAAGCTTTCTTT	CASSLRAGQNTEAFF
TRBJ2-3	TRBV7-7	-	TRBD2	15	TGTGCCAGCAGCACCGGACTAGCCAGCACAGATACGCAGTATTTT	CASSTGLASTDTQYF
TRBJ1-1	TRBV29-1	-	TRBD1	12	TGCAGCGTTTATACAGGGGGCTCTGAAGCTTTCTTT	CSVYTGGSEAFF
TRBJ2-7	TRBV7-8	-	-	15	TGTGCCAGCAGCTTAGCGTACACCCAAGATTACGAGCAGTACTTC	CASSLAYTQDYEQYF
TRBJ2-7	TRBV4-1	-	TRBD2	14	TGCGCCAGCAGCCAAGTTCGGGGGGGGTGGGAGCAGTACTTC	CASSQVRGGWEQYF
TRBJ1-1	TRBV2	once	-	15	TGTGCCAGCAGTGCCCCCGTGGGCGGGGAAGCAGAAGCTTTCTTT	CASSAPVGGEAEAFF